This T cell receptor (beta chain) was obtained from a study of blood T cell repertoires in COVID-19 (dated by TCRdb to about 2020). Context from the whole study: Samples covering the acute and convalescent phases of COVID-19 were provided by collaborators in the United States, Italy and Spain. Where available, HLA class I and class II types were obtained from metadata supplied by the sample provider rather than from assay-based typing. Deeply sampled blood TCRbeta repertoires from subjects exposed to, actively infected with, or recovered from COVID-19 were included in the dataset. The sample metadata nearly always contained a de-identified subject ID, COVID-19 status, age in years and sex. The repertoires were released in a freely available public database meant as a resource for research on the immune response to SARS-CoV-2. Samples were obtained from the ongoing ImmuneRACE study (first 160 participants) and from over 1,000 subjects provided by 6 global collaborators. The material from the prospective study consisted of cDNA or gDNA derived from T cells, B-cell-depleted T cells, or PBMCs.

Whole blood was collected in K2EDTA tubes by collaborating institutions according to the institutions' own protocols. For TCRbeta analysis, collaborators shipped samples as frozen whole blood, isolated PBMCs, or DNA extracted from either of those sample types. This clone turned up a few times. Its antigen specificity is not known. The sample holds no much larger clone one base away, and base qualities are not on file. Study-level results and caveats: The amount of clinical and demographic metadata varied by source and participant and was provided uncurated.

Including cysteine and phenylalanine, the CDR3 has 14 amino acids. Here the CDR3 DNA is all that survives: 42 bases in frame from base 1. Taken from the germline V gene (reference sequence), the CDR1 and CDR2 loops are DFQATT and SNEGSKA. Trimming leaves V shorter by 3 bases and J shorter by 6 bases, with the junction holding 5 bases beyond the gene matches. TCRbeta CDR3 regions were amplified from genomic DNA using the immunoSEQ Assay, a bias-controlled multiplex PCR. As for the authors' bioinformatics: Nucleated cell counts per sample were estimated from amplification of reference gene primers within the assay. To quantify the absolute abundance of each unique TCRbeta CDR3 rearrangement, sequence reads were collapsed and filtered. For each sample, productive Simpson clonality was calculated as the square root of Simpson's diversity index across productive rearrangements. The table comes from immuneACCESS by way of TCRdb, which keeps in-frame sequences with V and J called. Part of the clones is missing from these tables; in studies checked, under half for an unresolved V gene and the rest for unknown reasons. V, J and clone size are those of that table, while D and trimming were read from the DNA. The sample contains approximately 7,800 clones, roughly 88% of them found a single time. The ten largest clones represent 15% to 20% of the sample.

The sequence derives from a woman aged 55-70 years with active COVID-19. Recombination connected TRBV20-1 to TRBJ1-6, and 7 junction bases match TRBD1. Sample: peripheral blood. The CDR3 region reads CSASSTGVNSPLHF. The DNA reads as follows: TGCAGTGCTAGTTCCACAGGGGTTAATTCACCCCTCCACTTT.